These 30 T cell receptor beta chains share one sample of origin, sequenced in a study of T-cell reconstitution after alpha-beta-depleted transplantation in children (dated by TCRdb to 2016 to 2017). Receptor amplification or capture employed PCR. Sequenced using an Illumina HiSeq 2500. To normalize quantification of the TCRbeta repertoire, the TCR libraries were built with molecular barcoding that relied on unique molecular identifiers. The public reads were run again by TCRdb, first through fastp at Q25 and then through MiXCR, and only productive beta chains were kept. Every CDR3 protein is listed once, alongside the most common genes and DNA of its rows. The sample has some 200,000 distinct CDR3 sequences on record, about 7% of them singletons. Jointly, the top ten make up approximately 5.7% of the sample. The sample's treatment or condition label, in plain terms: allogeneic hematopoietic cell transplantation with graft depleted of TCRalphabeta T cells and CD19 B cells.

The sequences come from PBMCs, collected before TCRalphabeta/CD19-depleted stem cell transplant. These TCRs come from a boy between 2 and 10 years old with acute lymphoblastic leukemia, due to receive a stem cell transplant.

This clonotype came up many times. The CDR3 loop reads CASGLSPKEQFF. The CDR3 nucleotides read TGTGCTAGTGGTTTGTCCCCCAAAGAGCAGTTCTTC. V gene TRBV12-5 combines with J gene TRBJ2-1; D remains ambiguous. V lost 2 bases, J lost 10 bases, and 9 bases lay in between. Germline V gene lookup returns CDR1 LGHNT and CDR2 FRNRAP. The CDR3 spans 12 residues. Full variable domain (rest looked up from reference TRBV12-5 and TRBJ2-1): DARVTQTPRHKVTEMGQEVTMRCQPILGHNTVFWYRQTMMQGLELLAYFRNRAPLDDSGMPKDRFSAEMPDATLATLKIQPSEPRDSAVYFCASGLSPKEQFFGPGTRLTVL.

This clonotype has at least ten counts. The rearrangement links TRBV5-1 to TRBJ2-2; D not certain. Looked up from germline, CDR1 is SGHRS and CDR2 is YFSETQ. V gave up 4 bases and J gave up 0 bases, with 4 bases separating them. This CDR3 spans 13 amino acids. The CDR3, as DNA: TGCGCCAGCAGCCAAACGAACACCGGGGAGCTGTTTTTT. Protein sequence: CASSQTNTGELFF. The variable domain in full, with the rest retrieved from reference TRBV5-1 and TRBJ2-2, is KAGVTQTPRYLIKTRGQQVTLSCSPISGHRSVSWYQQTPGQGLQFLFEYFSETQRNKGNFPGRFSGRQFSNSRSEMNVSTLELGDSALYLCASSQTNTGELFFGEGSRLTVL.

This clonotype has at least ten counts. The chain employs TRBV12-3 or TRBV12-4 and TRBJ1-4; 7 bases align to TRBD1. This CDR3 has 15 residues. V shed 5 bases, J shed 6 bases, and the junction held 9 bases outside the gene matches. CDR3 sequence: CASSPGQVGDEKLFF. The CDR3 DNA reads TGTGCCAGCAGTCCCGGACAGGTGGGGGATGAAAAACTGTTTTTT.

This clonotype has a count of ten or more. The DNA of the CDR3 is TGTGCCAGCGGATACAGGGGACCTGAAGCTTTCTTT. It codes for CASGYRGPEAFF. This rearrangement joins TRBV28 to TRBJ1-1, with 7 bases aligning to TRBD1. The CDR3 has 12 amino acids. V shed 8 bases, J shed 6 bases, and the junction held 6 bases outside the gene matches. Per the germline V gene, CDR1 is MDHEN and CDR2 is SYDVKM.

The chain couples TRBV6-2 or TRBV6-3 to TRBJ2-1; the D gene is possibly TRBD2 (6 bases). V was shortened by 6 bases and J by 8 bases, with 26 bases between the two germline ends. Germline V gives CDR1 MNHEY, CDR2 SVGEGT. The CDR3 spans 17 residues. The DNA of the CDR3 is TGTGCCAGCAGATTATGGACTACCAGCGGTATAGGTGATGAGCAGTTCTTC. It specifies CASRLWTTSGIGDEQFF.

This clonotype was observed many times. The rearrangement joins TRBV10-2 to TRBJ2-1; 8 bases line up with TRBD1. The CDR3 has 15 residues. Germline assignment: CDR1 WSHSY and CDR2 SAAADI. The V segment lost 4 bases and the J segment 5 bases; nucleotides outside the gene matches: 7. The CDR3 reads CASSVGQGANNEQFF. CDR3 nucleotide sequence: TGCGCCAGCAGTGTAGGGCAGGGGGCCAACAATGAGCAGTTCTTC.

V usage is TRBV15 and J usage is TRBJ2-3; possible D gene TRBD2, 5 bases. Deletions cut 0 bases from V and 6 bases from J, with 7 bases between. CDR1 and CDR2 from the germline V gene are LNHNV and YYDKDF (reference sequence). This CDR3 region has 13 residues. The DNA for the CDR3 is TGTGCCACCAGCAGAGATAGGAGGGATACGCAGTATTTT. Translating it yields CATSRDRRDTQYF.

About this clonotype itself: A read error is possible here, since a much larger clone lies one base away. The CDR3 region has the DNA TGTGCCAGCAGCTTTTTGGCGGGGGCCCCAATCTATGAGGAGTTCTTC. It yields the protein CASSFLAGAPIYEEFF. This chain joins TRBV7-8 and TRBJ2-1; possibly TRBD2 for D (7 bases). Germline loops: CDR1 SGHVS, CDR2 FQNEAQ. The CDR3 is 16 residues long.

At least ten counts were recorded for this clonotype. The chain employs TRBV20-1 and TRBJ2-5; TRBD1 might be the D (5 bases). This CDR3 comprises 13 residues. Germline CDR1 DFQATT, CDR2 SNEGSKA (reference sequence). V was trimmed by 3 bases and J by 4 bases, leaving 12 bases between them. CDR3 DNA: TGCAGTGCTAGTCAGCAGGGTTCAGAGACCCAGTACTTC. Translated, it gives CSASQQGSETQYF.

This chain joins TRBV5-1 and TRBJ2-7, with D hard to call. This CDR3 has 10 residues. The V gene lost 5 bases and the J gene lost 5 bases, with 5 bases spanning the gap. CDR1 SGHRS and CDR2 YFSETQ come from the germline V gene. CDR3 in DNA: TGCGCCAGCAGGGCCCACGAGCAGTACTTC. Translation gives CASRAHEQYF. The full variable domain, its missing parts supplied by reference TRBV5-1 and TRBJ2-7, is KAGVTQTPRYLIKTRGQQVTLSCSPISGHRSVSWYQQTPGQGLQFLFEYFSETQRNKGNFPGRFSGRQFSNSRSEMNVSTLELGDSALYLCASRAHEQYFGPGTRLTVT.

At least ten counts were recorded for this clonotype. The chain is built from TRBV20-1 and TRBJ1-1; possible D gene TRBD1, 6 bases. The germline V and J ends were trimmed by 6 bases and 1 base, with 12 bases remaining between them. CDR1 is DFQATT and CDR2 is SNEGSKA in the germline V gene (reference sequence). The CDR3 is made up of 13 amino acids. CDR3 sequence reads: CSALGAPNTEAFF. Written as DNA, the CDR3 is TGCAGTGCGTTGGGGGCGCCGAACACTGAAGCTTTCTTT.

This clonotype was observed a handful of times. This chain links TRBV5-1 with TRBJ2-1, with D maybe TRBD2 (6 bases). V gave up 3 bases and J gave up 4 bases, with 17 bases separating them. The CDR3 consists of 16 residues. CDR1 is SGHRS and CDR2 is YFSETQ in the germline V gene. The CDR3 DNA reads TGCGCCAGCAGCTGGAGGGAGGACTCCGTTTACAATGAGCAGTTCTTC. This gives the protein CASSWREDSVYNEQFF.

The V call is TRBV12-3 or TRBV12-4, the J call TRBJ2-4; D gene ambiguous. There are 13 residues in the CDR3. V was cut by 4 bases and J by 4 bases, with 8 bases left in between. The CDR3 nucleotides read TGTGCCAGCAGTTCGAGTCTAAAAAACATTCAGTACTTC. Translating gives CASSSSLKNIQYF.

This clonotype was recorded many times. The rearrangement uses TRBV6-2 or TRBV6-3 and TRBJ2-4; D gene unclear. Per germline, CDR1 MNHEY and CDR2 SVGEGT. The CDR3 covers 13 residues. The V and J ends lost 0 bases and 7 bases respectively, with 7 bases between them. The CDR3 DNA follows: TGTGCCAGCAGTTACTCGATCTACAACATTCAGTACTTC. It encodes CASSYSIYNIQYF.

This clonotype has a count of ten or more. The CDR3 region is CASSQSTGDYNEQFF. CDR3 DNA sequence: TGTGCCAGCAGCCAAAGTACAGGGGACTACAATGAGCAGTTCTTC. The chain uses TRBV4-2 and TRBJ2-1; TRBD1 matches at 7 bases. V shed 2 bases, J shed 3 bases, and the junction held 4 bases outside the gene matches. Germline CDR1 reads LGHNA; CDR2 reads YNFKEQ. The CDR3 is 15 amino acids.

In this sample, this clonotype turned up many times. J is TRBJ2-7 and V is TRBV9; D gene unclear. The CDR3 covers 15 residues. CDR1 and CDR2 (germline): SGDLS, YYNGEE. Between the trimmed V and J ends, which lost 0 bases and 2 bases, there was a span of 12 bases. The CDR3 DNA is TGTGCCAGCAGCGTAGCGGCAGGCAGCGCCTACGAGCAGTACTTC. Its translation is CASSVAAGSAYEQYF.

This clonotype showed up just a few times. The gene calls are TRBV2 and TRBJ2-7; TRBD1 agrees at 10 bases. This CDR3 has 16 residues. Trimming removed 2 bases from V and 1 base from J; junction bases left unmatched: 5. Germline lookup yields CDR1 SNHLY and CDR2 FYNNEI. DNA for the CDR3: TGTGCCAGCAGTGAATCTCAGGGACAGGGGTCCTACGAGCAGTACTTC. This sequence encodes CASSESQGQGSYEQYF.

The CDR3 DNA sequence: TGCAGTGCTAGAGATGATTTGGGACACCCATGGGATCAGCCCCAGCATTTT. Protein sequence: CSARDDLGHPWDQPQHF. The chain couples TRBV20-1 to TRBJ1-5; possibly TRBD1 for D (6 bases). This CDR3 contains 17 residues. Germline lookup yields CDR1 DFQATT and CDR2 SNEGSKA (reference sequence). V dropped 0 bases and J dropped 5 bases, with 20 bases sitting between them.

This clonotype appeared a few times. J is TRBJ2-5 and V is TRBV28; D not certain. V was clipped by 7 bases and J by 5 bases, with 11 bases between them. There are 12 residues in the CDR3. Germline V lookup: CDR1 MDHEN, CDR2 SYDVKM. The CDR3 DNA sequence: TGTGCCAGCAAGCTAGTGGGGGAGACCCAGTACTTC. It is translated as CASKLVGETQYF.

This chain connects TRBV5-1 to TRBJ1-1; perhaps TRBD1 as D (5 bases). CDR1 SGHRS and CDR2 YFSETQ come from the germline V gene. This CDR3 is 15 amino acids long. Deletions cut 0 bases from V and 1 base from J, with 10 bases between. This chain's CDR3 is CASSLGAGKNTEAFF. CDR3 DNA sequence: TGCGCCAGCAGCTTGGGGGCAGGGAAGAACACTGAAGCTTTCTTT.

This clonotype was observed many times. This chain connects TRBV7-9 to TRBJ2-3, with 9 positions matching TRBD1. V shed 4 bases, J shed 3 bases, and the junction held 5 bases outside the gene matches. Germline V CDR1 and CDR2: SEHNR, FQNEAQ (reference sequence). The CDR3 has 15 amino acids. In DNA, the CDR3 is TGTGCCAGCAGCTCCGGACAGGGGATGACAGATACGCAGTATTTT. Residues: CASSSGQGMTDTQYF.

A remark on this clonotype: A much larger clone differs by one base, so this may be a read error. The gene calls are TRBV3-1 and TRBJ2-4; D is uncertain. V lost 1 base to trimming and J lost 9 bases, with 7 bases between them. The CDR3 runs to 12 residues. Germline lookup yields CDR1 LGHDT and CDR2 YNNKEL (reference sequence). The CDR3 here is CASSQGASIQYF. For the CDR3, the DNA is TGTGCCAGCAGCCAAGGGGCCTCCATTCAGTACTTC.

This clonotype was recorded many times. The chain recombines TRBV20-1 with TRBJ2-2; 9 nucleotides line up with TRBD2. The CDR3 has 14 amino acids. With V trimmed by 5 bases and J by 2 bases, 3 bases remained unmatched. In germline, CDR1 is DFQATT, CDR2 SNEGSKA (reference sequence). In DNA form, the CDR3 reads TGCAGTGCTCCGGGACTAGCCAACACCGGGGAGCTGTTTTTT. Its protein is CSAPGLANTGELFF.

This clonotype was counted many times. The chain links TRBV29-1 to TRBJ2-7; 10 bases are shared with TRBD1. V was pared by 6 bases and J by 5 bases, with 13 bases of the junction left unmatched. The CDR3 is made up of 15 amino acids. CDR1 and CDR2 (germline): SQVTM, ANQGSEA. CDR3 DNA sequence: TGCAGCGTCGCCGGGGACAGGGGAAACGGGGACGAGCAGTACTTC. This codes for CSVAGDRGNGDEQYF.

This clonotype was recorded at least ten times. J is TRBJ2-1 and V is TRBV20-1; 9 positions match TRBD1. The J segment lost 5 bases and the V segment lost 7 bases, leaving 6 bases of the junction unmatched. CDR3 length: 13 amino acids. CDR1 is DFQATT, CDR2 SNEGSKA, per germline (reference sequence). The CDR3 sequence is CSELRQGDNEQFF. The CDR3, as DNA: TGCAGTGAATTACGACAGGGGGACAATGAGCAGTTCTTC.

The V gene is TRBV27, the J gene TRBJ2-3, with 7 positions matching TRBD2. Germline loops: CDR1 MNHEY, CDR2 SMNVEV (reference sequence). The CDR3 spans 15 residues. After removal of 7 bases from V and 4 bases from J, the junction contained 11 bases not matched to a gene. The CDR3 region is CASTRTGGFADTQYF. DNA of the CDR3: TGTGCCAGCACTCGGACGGGGGGTTTTGCAGATACGCAGTATTTT.

This clonotype was picked up many times. Sequence at one end of the junction differs from germline and may be a read error. The chain couples TRBV7-2 to TRBJ2-2, with 14 bases lining up with TRBD2. From germline, CDR1 is SGHTA and CDR2 FQGNSA. CDR3 size: 16 residues. The CDR3 sequence: CAGRLAGGRNTGELFF. CDR3 nucleotide sequence: TGTGCCGGCAGACTAGCGGGGGGGCGGAACACCGGGGAGCTGTTTTTT.

This clonotype showed up just a few times. The J gene is TRBJ2-7, the V gene TRBV6-2 or TRBV6-3, with D possibly matching TRBD1 (5 bases). The length of the CDR3 is 16 residues. Looked up from germline, CDR1 is MNHEY and CDR2 is SVGEGT. Trimming removed 0 bases from V and 1 base from J, with 13 bases in between. As DNA, the CDR3 is TGTGCCAGCAGTTACTCGCCCCCCAGGGTATCCTACGAGCAGTACTTC. It is translated as CASSYSPPRVSYEQYF.

This clonotype has more than one count but fewer than ten. V is TRBV6-1 and J is TRBJ2-1; TRBD1 agrees at 12 bases. V trimming: 6 bases; J trimming: 0 bases; junction bases outside the gene matches: 9. Per the germline V gene, CDR1 is MNHNS and CDR2 is SASEGT. This CDR3 has 18 residues. The CDR3 DNA sequence: TGTGCCAGCAGGTCCGGGACAGGGGGCTGGAGCTCCTACAATGAGCAGTTCTTC. This translates into CASRSGTGGWSSYNEQFF.

This clonotype was seen at least ten times. The V and J genes are TRBV9 and TRBJ1-2; 7 nucleotides agree with TRBD1. This CDR3 is 16 amino acids long. Germline CDR1 reads SGDLS; CDR2 reads YYNGEE. J lost 8 bases, V lost 5 bases, and 18 bases had no gene match. The CDR3 here is CASSDTTLDRVEGYTF. CDR3 coding DNA: TGTGCCAGCAGTGATACGACCTTAGACAGGGTCGAGGGCTACACCTTC.